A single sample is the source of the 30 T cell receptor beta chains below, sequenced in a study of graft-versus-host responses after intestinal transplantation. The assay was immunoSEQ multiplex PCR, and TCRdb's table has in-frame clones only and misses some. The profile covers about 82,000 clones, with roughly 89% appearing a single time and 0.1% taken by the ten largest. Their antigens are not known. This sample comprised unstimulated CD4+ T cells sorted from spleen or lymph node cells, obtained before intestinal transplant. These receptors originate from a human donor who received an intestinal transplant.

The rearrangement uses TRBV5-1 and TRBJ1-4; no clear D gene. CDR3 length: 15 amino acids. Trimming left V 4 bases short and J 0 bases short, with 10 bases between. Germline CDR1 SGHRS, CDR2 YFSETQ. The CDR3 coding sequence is TGCGCCAGCAGCCTGACACTCCCAACTAATGAAAAACTGTTTTTT. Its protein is CASSLTLPTNEKLFF. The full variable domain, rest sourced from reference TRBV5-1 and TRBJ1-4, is KAGVTQTPRYLIKTRGQQVTLSCSPISGHRSVSWYQQTPGQGLQFLFEYFSETQRNKGNFPGRFSGRQFSNSRSEMNVSTLELGDSALYLCASSLTLPTNEKLFFGSGTQLSVL.

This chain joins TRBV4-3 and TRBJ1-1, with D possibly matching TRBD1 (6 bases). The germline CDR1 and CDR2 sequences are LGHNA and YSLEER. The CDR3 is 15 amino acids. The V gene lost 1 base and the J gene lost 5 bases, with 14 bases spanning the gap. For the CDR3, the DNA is TGCGCCAGCAGCCAAGTGACTGTAGGGGGTACTGAAGCTTTCTTT. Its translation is CASSQVTVGGTEAFF.

CDR3 amino acids: CASVLQGNTEAFF. The CDR3 DNA sequence: TGTGCCAGCGTACTCCAGGGGAACACTGAAGCTTTCTTT. This chain joins TRBV11-2 and TRBJ1-1, with D tentatively TRBD1 (5 bases). V shed 8 bases and J shed 1 base, with 11 bases lying between them. The V gene's germline CDR1 is SGHAT and CDR2 FQNNGV. CDR3 size: 13 residues.

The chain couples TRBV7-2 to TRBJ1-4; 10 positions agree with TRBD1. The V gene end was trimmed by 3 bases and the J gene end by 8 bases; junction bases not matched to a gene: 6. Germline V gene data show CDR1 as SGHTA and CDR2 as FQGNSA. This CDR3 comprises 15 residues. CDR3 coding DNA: TGTGCCAGCAGCTTTTTAGGGACAGGGGCGGAAAAACTGTTTTTT. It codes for CASSFLGTGAEKLFF. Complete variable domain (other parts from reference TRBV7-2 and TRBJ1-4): GAGVSQSPSNKVTEKGKDVELRCDPISGHTALYWYRQSLGQGLEFLIYFQGNSAPDKSGLPSDRFSAERTGGSVSTLTIQRTQQEDSAVYLCASSFLGTGAEKLFFGSGTQLSVL.

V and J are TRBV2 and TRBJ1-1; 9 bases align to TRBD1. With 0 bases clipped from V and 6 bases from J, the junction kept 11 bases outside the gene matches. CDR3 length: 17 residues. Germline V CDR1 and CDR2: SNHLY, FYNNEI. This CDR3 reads CASSEALLGTGTAEAFF. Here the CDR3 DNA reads TGTGCCAGCAGTGAAGCGCTTCTTGGGACAGGGACAGCTGAAGCTTTCTTT.

CDR3 residues: CARRQGGQPQHF. CDR3 DNA sequence: TGTGCCAGGAGACAGGGCGGCCAGCCCCAGCATTTT. The chain uses TRBV11-3 and TRBJ1-5, with 7 bases aligning to TRBD1. Germline V gene lookup returns CDR1 SGHNT and CDR2 YENEEA. CDR3 length equals 12 residues. The V segment lost 9 bases and the J segment 7 bases; nucleotides outside the gene matches: 6.

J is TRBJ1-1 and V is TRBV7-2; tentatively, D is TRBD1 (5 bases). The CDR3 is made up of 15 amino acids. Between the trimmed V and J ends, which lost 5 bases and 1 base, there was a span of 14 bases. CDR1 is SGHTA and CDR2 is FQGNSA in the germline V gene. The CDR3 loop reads CASSPQGGENTEAFF. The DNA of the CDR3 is TGTGCCAGCAGCCCCCAGGGCGGGGAGAACACTGAAGCTTTCTTT. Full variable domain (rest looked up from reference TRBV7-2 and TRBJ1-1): GAGVSQSPSNKVTEKGKDVELRCDPISGHTALYWYRQSLGQGLEFLIYFQGNSAPDKSGLPSDRFSAERTGGSVSTLTIQRTQQEDSAVYLCASSPQGGENTEAFFGQGTRLTVV.

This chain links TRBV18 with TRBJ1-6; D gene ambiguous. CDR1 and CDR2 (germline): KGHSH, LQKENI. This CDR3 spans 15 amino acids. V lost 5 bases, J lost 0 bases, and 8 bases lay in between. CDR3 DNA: TGTGCCAGCTCATCTACTAGCTCCTATAATTCACCCCTCCACTTT. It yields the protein CASSSTSSYNSPLHF.

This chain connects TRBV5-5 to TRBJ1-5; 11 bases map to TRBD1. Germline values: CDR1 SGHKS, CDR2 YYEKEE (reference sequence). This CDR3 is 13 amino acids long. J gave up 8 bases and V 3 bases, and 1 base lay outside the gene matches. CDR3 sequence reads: CASSWTGGEPQHF. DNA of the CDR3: TGTGCCAGCAGCTGGACAGGGGGCGAGCCCCAGCATTTT.

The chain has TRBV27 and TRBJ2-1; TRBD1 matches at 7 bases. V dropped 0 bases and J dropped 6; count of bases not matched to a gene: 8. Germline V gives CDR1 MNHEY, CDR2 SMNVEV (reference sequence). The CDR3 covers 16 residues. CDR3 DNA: TGTGCCAGCAGTTTATCCCCAGGGGGAAGGGTCAATGAGCAGTTCTTC. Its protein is CASSLSPGGRVNEQFF.

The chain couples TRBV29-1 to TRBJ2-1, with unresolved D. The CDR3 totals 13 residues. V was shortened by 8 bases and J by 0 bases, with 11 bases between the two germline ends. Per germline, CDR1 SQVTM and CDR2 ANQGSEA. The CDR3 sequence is CSHARSSYNEQFF. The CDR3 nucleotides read TGCAGCCACGCGAGAAGCTCCTACAATGAGCAGTTCTTC.

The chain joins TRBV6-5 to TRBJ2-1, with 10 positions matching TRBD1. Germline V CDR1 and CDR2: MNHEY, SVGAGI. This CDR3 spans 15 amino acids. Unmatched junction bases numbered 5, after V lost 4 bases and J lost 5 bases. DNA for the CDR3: TGTGCCAGCAGTTTCCAGGGGACAGGGGACAATGAGCAGTTCTTC. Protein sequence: CASSFQGTGDNEQFF.

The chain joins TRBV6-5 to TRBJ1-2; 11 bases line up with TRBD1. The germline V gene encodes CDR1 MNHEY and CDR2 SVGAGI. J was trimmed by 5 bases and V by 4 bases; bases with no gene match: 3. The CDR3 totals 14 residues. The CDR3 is CASSFGTGGYGYTF. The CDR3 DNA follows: TGTGCCAGCAGTTTCGGGACAGGGGGATATGGCTACACCTTC.

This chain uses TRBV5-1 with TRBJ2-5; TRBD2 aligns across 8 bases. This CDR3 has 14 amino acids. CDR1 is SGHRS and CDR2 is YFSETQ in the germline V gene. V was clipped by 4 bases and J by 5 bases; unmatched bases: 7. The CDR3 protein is CASSGGGLGETQYF. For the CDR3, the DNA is TGCGCCAGCAGCGGCGGGGGGCTAGGGGAGACCCAGTACTTC.

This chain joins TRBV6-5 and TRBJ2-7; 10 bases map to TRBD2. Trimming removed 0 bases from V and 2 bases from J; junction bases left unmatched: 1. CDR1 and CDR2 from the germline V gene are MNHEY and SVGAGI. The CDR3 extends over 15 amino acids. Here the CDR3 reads CASSYSSGGTYEQYF. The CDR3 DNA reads TGTGCCAGCAGTTACTCTAGCGGGGGGACCTACGAGCAGTACTTC.

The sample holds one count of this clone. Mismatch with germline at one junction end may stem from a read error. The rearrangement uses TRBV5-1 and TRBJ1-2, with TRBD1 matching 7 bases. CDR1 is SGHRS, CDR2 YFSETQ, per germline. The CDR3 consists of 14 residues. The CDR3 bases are TGCGCCAGCAGCTTGGTAGGGGGCGAGTATGGCTGCACCTTC. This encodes CASSLVGGEYGCTF.

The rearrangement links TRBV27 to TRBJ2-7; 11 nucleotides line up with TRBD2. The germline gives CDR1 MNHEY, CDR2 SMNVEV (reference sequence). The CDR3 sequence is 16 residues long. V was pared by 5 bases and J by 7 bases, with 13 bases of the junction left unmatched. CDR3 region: CASSPHLAGGFREQYF. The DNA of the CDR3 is TGTGCCAGCAGTCCGCATCTAGCGGGGGGATTTCGGGAGCAGTACTTC.

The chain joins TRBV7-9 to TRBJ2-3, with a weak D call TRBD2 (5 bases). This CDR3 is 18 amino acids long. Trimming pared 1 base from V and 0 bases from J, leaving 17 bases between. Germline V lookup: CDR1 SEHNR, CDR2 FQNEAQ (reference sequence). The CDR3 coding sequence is TGTGCCAGCAGCTTAGAGCCTCCGGGATTTACTAGCACAGATACGCAGTATTTT. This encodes CASSLEPPGFTSTDTQYF.

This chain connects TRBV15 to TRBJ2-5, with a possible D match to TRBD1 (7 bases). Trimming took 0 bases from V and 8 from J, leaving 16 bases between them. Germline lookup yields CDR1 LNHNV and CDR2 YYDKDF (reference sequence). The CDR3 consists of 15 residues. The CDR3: CATSRDYQGGVTQYF. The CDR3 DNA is TGTGCCACCAGCAGAGATTATCAGGGGGGCGTAACCCAGTACTTC.

This CDR3 is CAWSQGQGGGTDTQYF. In DNA, the CDR3 is TGTGCCTGGAGTCAGGGACAGGGCGGGGGCACAGATACGCAGTATTTT. This chain connects TRBV30 to TRBJ2-3; TRBD1 agrees at 9 bases. Germline V gives CDR1 GTSNPN, CDR2 SVGIG (reference sequence). V trimming: 2 bases; J trimming: 1 base; junction bases outside the gene matches: 7. CDR3 size: 16 residues.

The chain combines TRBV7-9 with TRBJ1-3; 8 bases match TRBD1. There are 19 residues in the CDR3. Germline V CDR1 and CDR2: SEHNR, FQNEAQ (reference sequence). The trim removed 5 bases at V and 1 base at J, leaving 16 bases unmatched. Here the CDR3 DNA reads TGTGCCAGCAGCCCCGGGTGGACAGGGTTCGCTGGGTCTGGAAACACCATATATTTT. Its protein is CASSPGWTGFAGSGNTIYF. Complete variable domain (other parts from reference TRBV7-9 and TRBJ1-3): DTGVSQNPRHKITKRGQNVTFRCDPISEHNRLYWYRQTLGQGPEFLTYFQNEAQLEKSRLLSDRFSAERPKGSFSTLEIQRTEQGDSAMYLCASSPGWTGFAGSGNTIYFGEGSWLTVV.

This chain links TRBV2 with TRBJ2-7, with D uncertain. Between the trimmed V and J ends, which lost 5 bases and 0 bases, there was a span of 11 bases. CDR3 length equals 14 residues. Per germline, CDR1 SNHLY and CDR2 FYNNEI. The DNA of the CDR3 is TGTGCCAGCAGTTTGGCGACACTCTCCTACGAGCAGTACTTC. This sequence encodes CASSLATLSYEQYF.

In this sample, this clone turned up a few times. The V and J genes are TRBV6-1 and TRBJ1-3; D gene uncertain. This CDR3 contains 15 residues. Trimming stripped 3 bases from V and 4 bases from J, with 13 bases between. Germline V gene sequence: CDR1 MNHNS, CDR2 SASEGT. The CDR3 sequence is CASSDKVPGGNTIYF. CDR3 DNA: TGTGCCAGCAGTGATAAGGTTCCCGGGGGAAACACCATATATTTT.

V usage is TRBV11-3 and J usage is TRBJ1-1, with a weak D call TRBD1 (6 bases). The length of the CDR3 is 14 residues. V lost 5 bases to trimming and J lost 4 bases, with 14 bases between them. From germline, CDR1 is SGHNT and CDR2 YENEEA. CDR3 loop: CASSSWQGSTEAFF. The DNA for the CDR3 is TGTGCCAGCAGCAGCTGGCAGGGGAGCACTGAAGCTTTCTTT.

The CDR3 spells CASSVGGGVPEQFF. CDR3 coding DNA: TGTGCCAGCAGTGTGGGCGGGGGGGTCCCTGAGCAGTTCTTC. V gene TRBV6-4 combines with J gene TRBJ2-1; 9 bases fit TRBD2. The germline V gene encodes CDR1 MRHNA and CDR2 SNTAGT. Trimming cost V 4 bases and J 9 bases; bases outside gene matches: 7. The CDR3 is 14 amino acids.

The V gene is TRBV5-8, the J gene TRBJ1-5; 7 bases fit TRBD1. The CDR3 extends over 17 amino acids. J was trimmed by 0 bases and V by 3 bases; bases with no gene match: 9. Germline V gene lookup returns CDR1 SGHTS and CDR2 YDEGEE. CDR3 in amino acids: CASSYYTGTDSNQPQHF. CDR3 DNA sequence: TGTGCCAGCAGCTATTATACCGGGACAGATAGCAATCAGCCCCAGCATTTT.

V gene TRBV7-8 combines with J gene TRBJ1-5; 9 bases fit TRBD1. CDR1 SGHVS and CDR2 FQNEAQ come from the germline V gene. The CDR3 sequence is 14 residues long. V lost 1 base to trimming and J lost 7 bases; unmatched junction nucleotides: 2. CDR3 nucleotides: TGTGCCAGCAGCTTAGGGACAGGGGTCCAGCCCCAGCATTTT. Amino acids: CASSLGTGVQPQHF.

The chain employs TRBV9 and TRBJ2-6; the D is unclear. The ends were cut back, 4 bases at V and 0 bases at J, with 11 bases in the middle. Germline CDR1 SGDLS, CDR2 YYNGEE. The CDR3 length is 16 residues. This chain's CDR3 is CASSPPTGSGANVLTF. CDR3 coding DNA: TGTGCCAGCAGCCCACCGACTGGCTCTGGGGCCAACGTCCTGACTTTC.

This CDR3 reads CASRSTGGLTEAFF. The DNA of the CDR3 is TGTGCCAGCAGATCAACAGGGGGGCTCACTGAAGCTTTCTTT. This rearrangement joins TRBV6-5 to TRBJ1-1, with 8 bases aligning to TRBD1. CDR3 size: 14 residues. Germline trimming cut 6 bases from V and 4 bases from J; bases unmatched to any gene: 7. Germline assignment: CDR1 MNHEY and CDR2 SVGAGI.

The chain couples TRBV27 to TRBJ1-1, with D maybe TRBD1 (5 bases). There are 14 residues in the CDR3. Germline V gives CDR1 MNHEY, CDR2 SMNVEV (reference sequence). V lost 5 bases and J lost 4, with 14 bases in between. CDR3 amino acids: CASSVSWGGTEAFF. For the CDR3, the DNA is TGTGCCAGCAGTGTCTCGTGGGGCGGCACTGAAGCTTTCTTT.